This TCR beta chain was identified during a study of shared clonotypes between healthy human individuals. At the level of the study: Researchers assigned three CD4 naive, three CD4 memory, two CD8 naive and one CD8 memory plate to each donor.

Measured with immunoSEQ multiplex PCR; TCRdb has only the in-frame clones, and not every one. Here the sample spans about 92,000 clones, 68% being singletons. Looked up from germline, CDR1 is SGHAT and CDR2 is FQNNGV. This CDR3 has 14 residues. V lost 1 base to trimming and J lost 6 bases; unmatched junction nucleotides: 3. The receptor was derived from a man under 40 in good health. Sequenced: memory CD8+ T cells sorted from blood. The subset was: CD45RO+ cells pooled with CCR7-negative TemRA cells. V gene TRBV11-2 combines with J gene TRBJ2-3; 8 bases line up with TRBD1. The CDR3 reads CASSLVGTGDTQYF. The CDR3 bases are TGTGCCAGCAGCTTAGTCGGGACAGGTGATACGCAGTATTTT.